The 19 T cell receptor beta chains presented below share a single source sample, sequenced in a study of blood T cell repertoires in COVID-19. Assay used: immunoSEQ multiplex PCR; TCRdb lists only in-frame clones, some missing. The data hold approximately 110,000 clones, with 74% observed a single time. Material: peripheral blood. The receptor source for this set is an older man with COVID-19, enrolled during active disease.

The rearrangement uses TRBV24-1 and TRBJ2-5; 8 bases agree with TRBD2. The CDR3 contains 18 residues. Germline CDR1 KGHDR, CDR2 SFDVKD. Trimming cost V 1 base and J 2 bases; bases outside gene matches: 11. The CDR3 loop is CATSDFGRGTSIQETQYF. The CDR3 DNA reads as TGTGCCACCAGTGATTTTGGGCGGGGGACTAGTATTCAAGAGACCCAGTACTTC.

This CDR3 is CASSYPGAGTYNEQFF. The CDR3, as DNA: TGTGCCAGCAGCTACCCTGGGGCGGGGACCTACAATGAGCAGTTCTTC. The rearrangement links TRBV6-5 to TRBJ2-1, with D perhaps TRBD2 (6 bases). Germline CDR1 is MNHEY and CDR2 is SVGAGI. The V end was cut by 6 bases, the J end by 2 bases, with 17 bases between. The CDR3 is 16 residues long.

The chain uses TRBV9 and TRBJ2-1; possible D gene TRBD2, 6 bases. The V end lost 2 bases, the J end lost 2 bases, and 11 bases lay between the germline ends. This CDR3 spans 15 amino acids. CDR1 is SGDLS and CDR2 is YYNGEE in the germline V gene. CDR3 sequence reads: CASSVGGATYNEQFF. CDR3 coding DNA: TGTGCCAGCAGCGTGGGAGGAGCGACCTACAATGAGCAGTTCTTC.

The chain joins TRBV2 to TRBJ2-7; D might be TRBD2 (5 bases). This CDR3 has 13 residues. Germline CDR1 and CDR2: SNHLY and FYNNEI. The germline V and J ends were trimmed by 6 bases and 2 bases, with 11 bases remaining between them. CDR3 sequence reads: CASRRDGTYEQYF. The CDR3 coding sequence is TGTGCCAGCAGAAGAGACGGGACCTACGAGCAGTACTTC.

This rearrangement joins TRBV7-9 to TRBJ2-1; tentatively, D is TRBD1 (5 bases). Germline V gene lookup returns CDR1 SEHNR and CDR2 FQNEAQ (reference sequence). The ends were cut back, 4 bases at V and 0 bases at J, with 10 bases in the middle. The CDR3 runs to 15 residues. CDR3 in amino acids: CASSWGSSSYNEQFF. The CDR3 DNA is TGTGCCAGCAGCTGGGGCTCGAGCTCCTACAATGAGCAGTTCTTC.

The chain carries TRBV5-4 and TRBJ2-6, with D possibly TRBD1 on 6 matching bases. Germline V lookup: CDR1 SGHNT, CDR2 YYREEE (reference sequence). V lost 4 bases and J 1 base, leaving 9 bases between the germline ends. This CDR3 comprises 15 residues. The CDR3 here is CASSHRASGANVLTF. CDR3 nucleotide sequence: TGTGCCAGCAGCCACAGGGCATCTGGGGCCAACGTCCTGACTTTC.

The chain uses TRBV9 and TRBJ2-7; a possible D gene is TRBD1 (6 bases). Germline assignment: CDR1 SGDLS and CDR2 YYNGEE. CDR3 size: 14 residues. V lost 4 bases and J 5 bases, leaving 16 bases between the germline ends. The CDR3 sequence: CASSLWPGVNEQYF. The CDR3 DNA is TGTGCCAGCAGCCTCTGGCCAGGGGTTAACGAGCAGTACTTC.

The chain recombines TRBV5-8 with TRBJ1-1, with a tentative D call TRBD1 (6 bases). Trimming cost V 0 bases and J 1 base, with 10 bases left between them. Germline lookup yields CDR1 SGHTS and CDR2 YDEGEE. The CDR3 runs 15 residues. The CDR3 protein is CASSLGQGRNTEAFF. CDR3 bases: TGTGCCAGCAGCTTGGGTCAGGGGAGGAACACTGAAGCTTTCTTT.

This chain joins TRBV10-1 and TRBJ2-3; 8 bases map to TRBD2. Per the germline V gene, CDR1 is WNHNN and CDR2 is SYGVQD (reference sequence). This CDR3 region has 14 residues. V lost 6 bases and J lost 7; bases outside the gene matches: 9. The DNA for the CDR3 is TGCGCCAGCAGCACTAGCGGCGAGTCTAATACGCAGTATTTT. Residues: CASSTSGESNTQYF.

The chain is built from TRBV19 and TRBJ2-1; a possible D gene is TRBD2 (6 bases). Between the trimmed V and J ends, which lost 6 bases and 4 bases, there was a span of 13 bases. The CDR3 totals 14 residues. CDR1 is LNHDA, CDR2 SQIVND, per germline (reference sequence). CDR3 protein: CASRGDLLYNEQFF. For the CDR3, the DNA is TGTGCCAGTAGGGGGGACTTGCTATACAATGAGCAGTTCTTC.

V and J are TRBV5-4 and TRBJ1-5; possibly TRBD1 for D (6 bases). V was clipped by 1 base and J by 6 bases, with 11 bases between them. CDR1 and CDR2 from the germline V gene are SGHNT and YYREEE (reference sequence). The length of the CDR3 is 14 residues. The CDR3 here is CASSLSGEGQPQHF. CDR3 nucleotide sequence: TGTGCCAGCAGCTTGTCAGGGGAGGGTCAGCCCCAGCATTTT.

This clone has more than one count but fewer than ten. The chain combines TRBV4-1 with TRBJ1-1; 10 nucleotides line up with TRBD1. V trimming: 2 bases; J trimming: 1 base; junction bases outside the gene matches: 4. The CDR3 totals 16 residues. Germline V lookup: CDR1 MGHRA, CDR2 YSYEKL. The CDR3 loop is CASSQRQGAGNTEAFF. Written as DNA, the CDR3 is TGCGCCAGCAGCCAAAGACAGGGGGCGGGGAACACTGAAGCTTTCTTT.

The genes are TRBV5-1 and TRBJ1-1, with D possibly matching TRBD1 (6 bases). Per the germline V gene, CDR1 is SGHRS and CDR2 is YFSETQ. V was trimmed by 3 bases and J by 1 base, leaving 16 bases between them. This CDR3 is 16 amino acids long. CDR3 coding DNA: TGCGCCAGCAGCTCGACGGCGCAGGGGTCGAACACTGAAGCTTTCTTT. Amino acid sequence: CASSSTAQGSNTEAFF.

The rearrangement links TRBV18 to TRBJ1-1; D uncertain. The CDR3 totals 13 residues. V lost 4 bases and J lost 5, with 11 bases in between. Germline CDR1 is KGHSH and CDR2 is LQKENI. Here the CDR3 reads CASSLLEGTEAFF. CDR3 nucleotides: TGTGCCAGCTCACTGTTGGAGGGAACTGAAGCTTTCTTT.

This rearrangement joins TRBV18 to TRBJ1-2; 8 nucleotides line up with TRBD1. Germline values: CDR1 KGHSH, CDR2 LQKENI. The V segment lost 4 bases and the J segment 2 bases; nucleotides outside the gene matches: 3. This CDR3 has 14 residues. CDR3 sequence reads: CASSQDRVNYGYTF. DNA for the CDR3: TGTGCCAGCTCACAGGACAGGGTGAACTATGGCTACACCTTC.

The chain is built from TRBV7-9 and TRBJ1-6, with 9 bases identical to TRBD1. After removal of 5 bases from V and 0 bases from J, the junction contained 8 bases not matched to a gene. There are 18 residues in the CDR3. Germline CDR1 reads SEHNR; CDR2 reads FQNEAQ (reference sequence). The CDR3 spells CASSLRQGESSYNSPLHF. The CDR3 DNA follows: TGTGCCAGCAGCCTTCGACAGGGGGAGAGCTCCTATAATTCACCCCTCCACTTT.

This clone was recorded a few times. The chain uses TRBV27 and TRBJ2-7, with 8 positions matching TRBD2. The CDR3 extends over 16 amino acids. Trimming removed 5 bases from V and 2 bases from J; junction bases left unmatched: 11. CDR1 and CDR2 (germline): MNHEY, SMNVEV (reference sequence). CDR3 sequence (DNA): TGTGCCAGCAGTGGATTAGCGGGGAGGCCCACCTACGAGCAGTACTTC. This encodes CASSGLAGRPTYEQYF.

This clone turned up a few times. The genes are TRBV6-5 and TRBJ2-7; 10 bases map to TRBD1. V was pared by 1 base and J by 4 bases, with 4 bases of the junction left unmatched. This CDR3 region has 15 residues. CDR1 is MNHEY and CDR2 is SVGAGI in the germline V gene. The chain's CDR3 is CASSYYGQGGYEQYF. In DNA form, the CDR3 reads TGTGCCAGCAGTTACTACGGACAGGGGGGGTACGAGCAGTACTTC.

The chain links TRBV3-1 (or the pseudogene TRBV3-2) to TRBJ1-4, with D possibly TRBD1 on 6 matching bases. V lost 0 bases to trimming and J lost 8 bases, with 13 bases between them. Germline-derived CDR1 and CDR2 are LGHDT and YNNKEL (reference sequence). CDR3 length equals 15 residues. Here the CDR3 DNA reads TGTGCCAGCAGCCAAGACGGGACATGGAGGGAAAAACTGTTTTTT. Translated: CASSQDGTWREKLFF.